This T cell receptor (beta chain) was obtained from a study of blood T cell repertoires in COVID-19. Study background: COVID-19 samples, acute and convalescent, were from the United States, Italy and Spain. The cDNA or gDNA used as material had been derived from T cells, B-cell-depleted T cells, or PBMCs.

V shed 1 base, J shed 1 base, and the junction held 8 bases outside the gene matches. CDR1 GTSNPN and CDR2 SVGIG come from the germline V gene (reference sequence). The CDR3 is made up of 17 amino acids. Original processing methods: Estimates of nucleated cell counts were drawn from the amplification of reference gene primers. Profiled with immunoSEQ multiplex PCR; TCRdb holds only in-frame clones, not every one. The DNA gave D and trimming, while V, J and clone size come from that table. Of 100,000 to 150,000 clones listed, approximately 80% are singletons. This sequence joins TRBV30 and TRBJ2-4; 9 bases fit TRBD1. The sample taken for sequencing was peripheral blood. The clonotype originates from a middle-aged man with active or convalescent COVID-19. The CDR3 loop is CAWSDRTGDNAKNIQYF. The CDR3 DNA reads TGTGCCTGGAGTGACAGGACAGGGGATAATGCCAAAAACATTCAGTACTTC.